Listed below are T cell receptor beta chains from one sample, sequenced in a study of vaccination effects on CD4 cells after COVID-19. Their antigen targets remain unknown. Libraries were prepared by immunoSEQ multiplex PCR; TCRdb keeps only in-frame clonotypes and omits some of them. The sample lists approximately 30,000 clones; about 74% were seen once. This specimen was CD4+ T cells from PBMCs cultured without peptide, taken after COVID-19 vaccination. The origin of the receptors is a human donor who received a COVID-19 vaccine. Each CDR3 is given with its conserved first and last residue. The D gene is left open where the match is weak. Not every row has a clone size; where given, it reads once, few, many or a size class.

j_call | v_call | d_call | clone_size | cdr3_aa | cdr3_nt
TRBJ1-5 | TRBV7-2 | . | . | CASSPERAARGPQHF | TGTGCCAGCAGCCCGGAGAGGGCAGCGCGAGGGCCCCAGCATTTT
TRBJ1-5 | TRBV28 | TRBD1 | . | CASSFVRDRPYSNQPQHF | TGTGCCAGCAGTTTTGTCCGGGACAGGCCCTATAGCAATCAGCCCCAGCATTTT
TRBJ1-2 | TRBV5-8 | TRBD1 | . | CASSFRPGQPANYGYTF | TGTGCCAGCAGCTTCCGACCGGGACAGCCGGCTAACTATGGCTACACCTTC
TRBJ1-1 | TRBV5-5 | . | few | CASSLLDQGMNTEAFF | TGTGCCAGCAGCTTGTTGGACCAGGGAATGAACACTGAAGCTTTCTTT
TRBJ2-6 | TRBV2 | TRBD1 | . | CASRGDRGGSGANVLTF | TGTGCCAGCCGCGGGGACAGGGGGGGCTCTGGGGCCAACGTCCTGACTTTC
TRBJ1-6 | TRBV30 | . | . | CAGEFYNSPLHF | TGTGCCGGGGAGTTTTATAATTCACCCCTCCACTTT
TRBJ1-5 | TRBV19 | TRBD1 | . | CASSTGTGGGGQPQHF | TGTGCCAGTAGTACAGGGACAGGGGGCGGTGGTCAGCCCCAGCATTTT
TRBJ1-4 | TRBV28 | . | . | CASSQKGVQGKLFF | TGTGCCAGCAGCCAGAAAGGGGTTCAGGGGAAACTGTTTTTT
TRBJ1-1 | TRBV30 | . | . | CAWKLGLNTEAFF | TGTGCCTGGAAGCTGGGACTGAACACTGAAGCTTTCTTT
TRBJ2-1 | TRBV19 | . | . | CASKPRRGSSYNEQFF | TGTGCCAGTAAACCTAGGAGGGGTAGCTCCTACAATGAGCAGTTCTTC
TRBJ2-5 | TRBV2 | TRBD2 | . | CASRQTSGIRPQYF | TGTGCCAGCAGACAGACTAGCGGGATTCGTCCCCAGTACTTC
TRBJ2-3 | TRBV11-3 | TRBD2 | . | CASSRGTSGGAGTDTQYF | TGTGCCAGCAGCCGTGGGACTAGCGGGGGGGCCGGGACAGATACGCAGTATTTT
TRBJ1-2 | TRBV7-8 | . | few | CASSLEDGVYGYTF | TGTGCCAGCAGCTTAGAGGACGGCGTTTATGGCTACACCTTC
TRBJ2-7 | TRBV6-5 | . | . | CASRPYREGSYEQYF | TGTGCCAGCCGTCCCTACAGGGAAGGGTCCTACGAGCAGTACTTC
TRBJ2-1 | TRBV5-8 | . | . | CASSLGRPNEQFF | TGTGCCAGCAGCTTGGGTCGGCCCAATGAGCAGTTCTTC
TRBJ1-1 | TRBV5-1 | . | . | CASSSRETEAFF | TGCGCCAGCAGCTCGCGGGAGACTGAAGCTTTCTTT
TRBJ1-5 | TRBV10-3 | TRBD1 | . | CAISENRGEQPQHF | TGTGCCATCAGTGAGAACAGGGGAGAACAGCCCCAGCATTTT
TRBJ1-1 | TRBV7-6 | . | . | CASSLGRMNTEAFF | TGTGCCAGCAGCTTAGGAAGGATGAACACTGAAGCTTTCTTT
TRBJ2-3 | TRBV30 | . | . | CAWRDQGSGTDTQYF | TGTGCCTGGAGGGATCAGGGGTCCGGAACAGATACGCAGTATTTT
TRBJ1-1 | TRBV11-2 | . | . | CASSLRWSAVVPLNTEAFF | TGTGCCAGCAGCTTACGGTGGTCCGCCGTCGTTCCCTTGAACACTGAAGCTTTCTTT
TRBJ2-3 | TRBV10-3 | TRBD2 | . | CAIKASLASGNTDTQYF | TGTGCCATCAAGGCAAGTTTGGCTAGCGGGAACACAGATACGCAGTATTTT
TRBJ1-1 | TRBV5-1 | . | few | CASGSNSAPEAFF | TGCGCCAGCGGATCTAACAGTGCCCCTGAAGCTTTCTTT
TRBJ1-1 | TRBV30 | . | once | CAWSTTGVGNTEAFF | TGTGCCTGGAGTACTACGGGGGTTGGGAACACTGAAGCTTTCTTT
TRBJ1-2 | TRBV20-1 | TRBD1 | . | CSASGQGRTF | TGCAGTGCTAGCGGACAGGGAAGGACCTTC
TRBJ1-1 | TRBV5-1 | . | . | CASSQSPGNTEAFF | TGCGCCAGCAGCCAATCGCCAGGAAACACTGAAGCTTTCTTT
TRBJ1-5 | TRBV5-5 | . | once | CASSLGYGRNQPQHF | TGTGCCAGCAGCTTGGGTTACGGCCGCAATCAGCCCCAGCATTTT
TRBJ2-4 | TRBV5-1 | TRBD2 | few | CASTYGQGGNIQYF | TGCGCCAGCACCTACGGCCAGGGAGGGAACATTCAGTACTTC
TRBJ2-7 | TRBV3-1/TRBV3-2 | TRBD2 | few | CASSQDHGLVYEQYF | TGTGCCAGCAGCCAAGATCACGGACTAGTCTACGAGCAGTACTTC
TRBJ2-3 | TRBV6-2/TRBV6-3 | . | . | CASSYLAQDTQYF | TGTGCCAGCAGTTACCTAGCCCAAGATACGCAGTATTTT
TRBJ2-4 | TRBV27 | . | . | CASSPQGTSALAKNIQYF | TGTGCCAGCAGTCCTCAGGGGACCAGCGCCCTAGCCAAAAACATTCAGTACTTC
TRBJ2-1 | TRBV4-2 | . | . | CASSRRTQSSYNEQFF | TGTGCCAGCAGTCGGAGGACCCAAAGCTCCTACAATGAGCAGTTCTTC
TRBJ2-2 | TRBV5-1 | . | . | CASSAGPTGELFF | TGCGCCAGCAGCGCGGGGCCCACCGGGGAGCTGTTTTTT
TRBJ1-3 | TRBV20-1 | . | . | CSAGRGSTIYF | TGCAGTGCCGGGAGGGGCAGCACCATATATTTT
TRBJ1-6 | TRBV29-1 | TRBD1 | . | CSVSDRGDSPLHF | TGCAGCGTTTCGGACAGGGGTGATTCACCCCTCCACTTT
TRBJ1-5 | TRBV4-1 | TRBD1 | few | CASSQGQGASQPQHF | TGCGCCAGCAGCCAAGGTCAGGGGGCAAGTCAGCCCCAGCATTTT
TRBJ1-1 | TRBV29-1 | . | . | CSVEERDTGLVAEAFF | TGCAGCGTTGAAGAAAGGGACACCGGGCTAGTAGCTGAAGCTTTCTTT
TRBJ2-1 | TRBV7-2 | TRBD1 | . | CASSFDRGSYNEQFF | TGTGCCAGCAGCTTCGACAGGGGTTCCTACAATGAGCAGTTCTTC
TRBJ1-1 | TRBV7-9 | . | . | CATGREATEAFF | TGTGCCACGGGTAGGGAGGCCACTGAAGCTTTCTTT
TRBJ2-5 | TRBV4-1 | TRBD2 | . | CASSQDRSGGLPETQYF | TGCGCCAGCAGCCAAGATAGAAGCGGGGGGCTACCAGAGACCCAGTACTTC
TRBJ1-4 | TRBV6-5 | . | . | CASSYDQNEKLFF | TGTGCCAGCAGTTACGATCAAAATGAAAAACTGTTTTTT
TRBJ2-1 | TRBV5-1 | TRBD2 | . | CASSQILAGVGYNEQFF | TGCGCCAGCAGCCAAATACTAGCGGGAGTGGGGTACAATGAGCAGTTCTTC
TRBJ2-3 | TRBV3-1/TRBV3-2 | . | . | CASSQRGASDTQYF | TGTGCCAGCAGCCAGAGGGGGGCTTCGGATACGCAGTATTTT
TRBJ1-1 | TRBV12-5 | . | . | CASGLPYTEAFF | TGTGCTAGTGGTTTGCCGTATACTGAAGCTTTCTTT
TRBJ2-5 | TRBV11-2 | . | . | CASSLAETQYF | TGTGCCAGCAGCTTAGCAGAGACCCAGTACTTC
TRBJ2-5 | TRBV4-1 | TRBD2 | . | CASSLGLAGGMETQYF | TGCGCCAGCAGCCTGGGACTAGCGGGAGGAATGGAGACCCAGTACTTC
TRBJ1-1 | TRBV5-1 | TRBD1 | . | CASSLGTGALNTEAFF | TGCGCCAGCAGCTTAGGGACAGGGGCTCTGAACACTGAAGCTTTCTTT
TRBJ2-3 | TRBV5-1 | . | . | CASSPAAGSITDTQYF | TGCGCCAGCAGCCCCGCTGCGGGCAGCATCACAGATACGCAGTATTTT
TRBJ2-3 | TRBV19 | . | . | CASSSHAAPSTDTQYF | TGTGCCAGTAGTAGCCACGCCGCTCCTAGCACAGATACGCAGTATTTT
TRBJ2-5 | TRBV3-1/TRBV3-2 | . | . | CASSQDRAETQYF | TGTGCCAGCAGCCAAGATCGTGCTGAGACCCAGTACTTC
TRBJ1-1 | TRBV2 | TRBD1 | few | CASSYRGSDTEAFF | TGTGCCAGCAGTTACAGGGGGAGCGACACTGAAGCTTTCTTT
TRBJ2-2 | TRBV10-3 | . | . | CAIKQTNTGELFF | TGTGCCATCAAGCAGACGAACACCGGGGAGCTGTTTTTT
TRBJ2-7 | TRBV3-1/TRBV3-2 | TRBD1 | . | CASSHKQGALAYEQYF | TGTGCCAGCAGCCATAAACAGGGGGCCCTTGCGTACGAGCAGTACTTC
TRBJ2-2 | TRBV28 | . | few | CASSKTVPGELFF | TGTGCCAGCAGCAAAACGGTTCCCGGGGAGCTGTTTTTT